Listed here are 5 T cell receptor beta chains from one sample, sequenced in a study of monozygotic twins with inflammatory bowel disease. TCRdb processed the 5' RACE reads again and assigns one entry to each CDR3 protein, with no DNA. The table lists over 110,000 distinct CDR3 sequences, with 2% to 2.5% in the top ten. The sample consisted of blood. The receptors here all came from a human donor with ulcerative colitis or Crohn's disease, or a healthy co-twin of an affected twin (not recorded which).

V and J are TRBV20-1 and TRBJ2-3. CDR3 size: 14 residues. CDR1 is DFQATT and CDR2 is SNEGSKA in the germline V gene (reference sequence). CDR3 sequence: CSARLRQVTDTQYF.

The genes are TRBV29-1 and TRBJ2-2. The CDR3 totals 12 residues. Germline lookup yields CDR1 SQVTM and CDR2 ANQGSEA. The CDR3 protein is CSVENGGGELFF.

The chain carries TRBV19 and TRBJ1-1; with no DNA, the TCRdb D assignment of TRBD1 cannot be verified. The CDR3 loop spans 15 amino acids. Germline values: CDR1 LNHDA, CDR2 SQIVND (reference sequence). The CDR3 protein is CASSMGAQGNHEAFF.

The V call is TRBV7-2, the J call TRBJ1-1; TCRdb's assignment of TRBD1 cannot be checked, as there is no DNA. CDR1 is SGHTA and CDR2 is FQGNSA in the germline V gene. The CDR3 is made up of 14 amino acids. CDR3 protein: CASNPGSRNTEAFF. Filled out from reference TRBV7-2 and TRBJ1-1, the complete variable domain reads GAGVSQSPSNKVTEKGKDVELRCDPISGHTALYWYRQSLGQGLEFLIYFQGNSAPDKSGLPSDRFSAERTGGSVSTLTIQRTQQEDSAVYLCASNPGSRNTEAFFGQGTRLTVV.

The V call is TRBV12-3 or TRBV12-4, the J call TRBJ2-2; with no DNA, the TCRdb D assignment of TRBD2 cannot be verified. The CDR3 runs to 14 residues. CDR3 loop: CASYAGEDTGELFF.